The source of this T cell receptor (beta chain) is a study of tumor-infiltrating lymphocytes in primary liver carcinoma. Germline DNA was also extracted, while the blood RNA originated from unsorted whole blood. Researchers generated TCR beta cDNA from about 450 ng of total RNA, relying on a constant-region primer. Libraries of TCR beta came from three nested multiplex PCR rounds with slightly modified ARM-PCR. Rounds one and two of PCR, each of roughly 10 cycles, were primed with TRBV1-TRBV30 forward primers and a C-beta reverse primer. TCRdb independently ran MiXCR on the multiplex PCR reads; one entry per CDR3 protein. The sample has about 210,000 distinct CDR3 sequences, approximately 65% seen once. Germline V gives CDR1 GTSNPN, CDR2 SVGIG (reference sequence). After removal of 2 bases from V and 3 bases from J, the junction contained 6 bases not matched to a gene. This CDR3 is 14 amino acids long.

The chain links TRBV30 to TRBJ2-7; TRBD2 matches 8 bases. The receptor comes from a woman in her fifties or sixties with primary liver carcinoma and hepatitis B virus infection. Sample: peripheral blood. The CDR3 reads CAWSPNSGSYEQYF. DNA for the CDR3: TGTGCCTGGAGTCCGAACAGCGGGAGCTACGAGCAGTACTTC.